The T cell receptor beta chain described here comes from a study of OX40 agonist ivuxolimab in advanced cancers. CDR3 size: 15 residues. Looked up from germline, CDR1 is LNHDA and CDR2 is SQIVND (reference sequence). The assay was immunoSEQ multiplex PCR, and TCRdb's table has in-frame clones only and misses some. The data contain 35,000 to 40,000 clones, 82% of them seen just once; the ten biggest clones take up under 2%. If patients had autoimmune disease history or systemic immunosuppression, they were excluded. This chain connects TRBV19 to TRBJ2-5; perhaps TRBD1 as D (5 bases). The J call is in doubt because the DNA end fits TRBJ2-7 better. The source of this sequence is an adult with an advanced solid tumor such as melanoma, head and neck, liver or kidney cancer. The source material was CD4+ or CD8+ T cells sorted from blood, sampled in a trial of the OX40 agonist ivuxolimab. As DNA, the CDR3 is TGTGCCAGTAGTATAAGGGGAACGAGCTCCTACGAGCAGTACTTC. Translation gives CASSIRGTSSYEQYF.